These 8 T cell receptor beta chains were sequenced from one sample in a study of cytomegalovirus exposure and HLA in healthy donors. PCR employed 60 Vbeta and 13 Jbeta primers. Measured with immunoSEQ multiplex PCR; TCRdb has only the in-frame clones, and not every one. The sample consists of 120,000 to 150,000 clones, 82% of them appearing once. The source material was PBMCs. The receptors here all came from a woman in her thirties or forties in good health and CMV-seronegative.

The chain employs TRBV28 and TRBJ1-5; tentative D call: TRBD1 (6 bases). Trimming pared 3 bases from V and 4 bases from J, leaving 22 bases between. Per germline, CDR1 MDHEN and CDR2 SYDVKM. The CDR3 has 18 amino acids. CDR3 sequence: CASSFLSSGRGGNQPQHF. The CDR3 region has the DNA TGTGCCAGCAGTTTTTTAAGTTCGGGCAGGGGTGGTAATCAGCCCCAGCATTTT.

This sequence joins TRBV7-8 and TRBJ2-1, with D tentatively TRBD2 (5 bases). The CDR3 loop spans 17 amino acids. V was trimmed by 5 bases and J by 0 bases, leaving 17 bases between them. The germline V gene encodes CDR1 SGHVS and CDR2 FQNEAQ. CDR3 amino acids: CASSPAFLATSYNEQFF. The CDR3 DNA reads as TGTGCCAGCAGCCCCGCCTTTTTAGCGACCTCCTACAATGAGCAGTTCTTC. Full variable domain (outside the CDR3, taken from reference TRBV7-8 and TRBJ2-1): GAGVSQSPRYKVAKRGQDVALRCDPISGHVSLFWYQQALGQGPEFLTYFQNEAQLDKSGLPSDRFFAERPEGSVSTLKIQRTQQEDSAVYLCASSPAFLATSYNEQFFGPGTRLTVL.

The J gene is TRBJ2-1, the V gene TRBV11-3, with D possibly TRBD1 on 6 matching bases. The V end was cut by 3 bases, the J end by 8 bases, with 14 bases between. The germline CDR1 and CDR2 sequences are SGHNT and YENEEA. CDR3 size: 14 residues. In DNA form, the CDR3 reads TGTGCCAGCAGCTTTGGGGGCGTGGGCGATGAGCAGTTCTTC. Protein: CASSFGGVGDEQFF. Variable domain in full (rest from reference TRBV11-3 and TRBJ2-1): EAGVVQSPRYKIIEKKQPVAFWCNPISGHNTLYWYLQNLGQGPELLIRYENEEAVDDSQLPKDRFSAERLKGVDSTLKIQPAELGDSAVYLCASSFGGVGDEQFFGPGTRLTVL.

The chain is built from TRBV6-6 and TRBJ2-7, with TRBD2 matching over 8 bases. J gave up 6 bases and V 5 bases, and 12 bases lay outside the gene matches. Germline loops: CDR1 MNHNY, CDR2 SVGAGI (reference sequence). This CDR3 spans 15 amino acids. In DNA form, the CDR3 reads TGTGCCAGCAGTACCAAAGCGGGAGAATTCTCCGAGCAGTACTTC. This translates into CASSTKAGEFSEQYF.

The chain is built from TRBV5-1 and TRBJ1-2; TRBD1 matches at 7 bases. Germline CDR1 reads SGHRS; CDR2 reads YFSETQ. The CDR3 has 12 amino acids. V shed 3 bases, J shed 8 bases, and the junction held 4 bases outside the gene matches. CDR3 residues: CASSWGQIGYTF. The CDR3 DNA sequence: TGCGCCAGCAGCTGGGGACAGATCGGCTACACCTTC.

The J gene is TRBJ2-7, the V gene TRBV13; D gene unclear. From germline, CDR1 is PRHDT and CDR2 FYEKMQ (reference sequence). The CDR3 sequence is 12 residues long. The V end was cut by 5 bases, the J end by 0 bases, with 5 bases between. CDR3 bases: TGTGCCAGCAGCGCGTCCTCCTACGAGCAGTACTTC. Encoded protein: CASSASSYEQYF.

The gene calls are TRBV28 and TRBJ1-2; 8 nucleotides line up with TRBD1. There are 12 residues in the CDR3. J lost 8 bases, V lost 7 bases, and 6 bases had no gene match. CDR1 is MDHEN, CDR2 SYDVKM, per germline. The CDR3: CASNGQGYGYTF. In DNA, the CDR3 is TGTGCCAGCAACGGACAGGGATACGGCTACACCTTC.

The rearrangement joins TRBV7-3 to TRBJ2-5, with 7 bases identical to TRBD2. CDR1 is SGHTA, CDR2 FQGTGA, per germline. V shed 5 bases and J 5 bases; nucleotides not matched to a gene: 11. There are 15 residues in the CDR3. The chain's CDR3 is CASSPVAGAWETQYF. Here the CDR3 DNA reads TGTGCCAGCAGCCCCGTGGCGGGAGCGTGGGAGACCCAGTACTTC.